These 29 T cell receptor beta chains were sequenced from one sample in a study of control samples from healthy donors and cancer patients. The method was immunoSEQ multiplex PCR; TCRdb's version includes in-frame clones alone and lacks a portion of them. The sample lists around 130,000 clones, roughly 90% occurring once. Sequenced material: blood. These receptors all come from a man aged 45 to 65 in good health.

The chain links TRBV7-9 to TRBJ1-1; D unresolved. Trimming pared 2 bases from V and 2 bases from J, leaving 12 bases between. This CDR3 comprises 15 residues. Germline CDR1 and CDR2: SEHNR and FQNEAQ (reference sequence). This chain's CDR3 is CASSLKARDNTEAFF. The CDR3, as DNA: TGTGCCAGCAGCTTAAAAGCCAGAGATAACACTGAAGCTTTCTTT. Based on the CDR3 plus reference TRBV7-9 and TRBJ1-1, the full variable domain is DTGVSQNPRHKITKRGQNVTFRCDPISEHNRLYWYRQTLGQGPEFLTYFQNEAQLEKSRLLSDRFSAERPKGSFSTLEIQRTEQGDSAMYLCASSLKARDNTEAFFGQGTRLTVV.

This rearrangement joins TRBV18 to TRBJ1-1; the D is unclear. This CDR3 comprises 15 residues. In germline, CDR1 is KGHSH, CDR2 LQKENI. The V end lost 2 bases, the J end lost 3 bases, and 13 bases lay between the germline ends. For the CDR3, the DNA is TGTGCCAGCTCACCAGCCGACTCATCGGACACTGAAGCTTTCTTT. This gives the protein CASSPADSSDTEAFF.

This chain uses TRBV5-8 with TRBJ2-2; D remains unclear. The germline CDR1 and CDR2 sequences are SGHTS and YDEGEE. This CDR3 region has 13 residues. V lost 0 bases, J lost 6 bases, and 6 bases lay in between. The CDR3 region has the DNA TGTGCCAGCAGCTTGGTCTGGTCCGGGGAGCTGTTTTTT. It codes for CASSLVWSGELFF. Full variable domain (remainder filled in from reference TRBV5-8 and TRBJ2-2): EAGVTQSPTHLIKTRGQQATLRCSPISGHTSVYWYQQALGLGLQFLLWYDEGEERNRGNFPPRFSGRQFPNYSSELNVNALELEDSALYLCASSLVWSGELFFGEGSRLTVL.

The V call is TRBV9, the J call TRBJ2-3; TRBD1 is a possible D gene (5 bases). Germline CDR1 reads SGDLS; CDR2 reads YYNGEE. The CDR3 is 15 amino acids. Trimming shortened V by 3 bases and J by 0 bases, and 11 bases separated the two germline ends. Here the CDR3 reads CASSAETASTDTQYF. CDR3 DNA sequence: TGTGCCAGCAGCGCCGAGACAGCGAGCACAGATACGCAGTATTTT.

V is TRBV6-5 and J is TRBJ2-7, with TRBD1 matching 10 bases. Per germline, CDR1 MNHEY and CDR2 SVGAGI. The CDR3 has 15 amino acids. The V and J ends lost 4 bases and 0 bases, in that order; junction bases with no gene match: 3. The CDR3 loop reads CASSFRDRGSYEQYF. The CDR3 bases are TGTGCCAGCAGTTTTCGGGACAGGGGCTCCTACGAGCAGTACTTC.

This chain's CDR3 is CASSVSVSSPLHF. For the CDR3, the DNA is TGTGCCAGCAGCGTATCCGTCTCTTCACCCCTCCACTTT. V and J are TRBV9 and TRBJ1-6; no clear D. Germline V lookup: CDR1 SGDLS, CDR2 YYNGEE. V lost 1 base, J lost 9 bases, and 8 bases lay in between. The CDR3 is made up of 13 amino acids.

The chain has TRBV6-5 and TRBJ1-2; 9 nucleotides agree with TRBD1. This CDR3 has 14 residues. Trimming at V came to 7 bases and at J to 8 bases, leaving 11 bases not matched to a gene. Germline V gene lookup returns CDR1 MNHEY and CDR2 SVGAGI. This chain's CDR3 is CASNVDRGRGGYTF. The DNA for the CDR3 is TGTGCCAGCAACGTGGACAGGGGAAGGGGGGGCTACACCTTC.

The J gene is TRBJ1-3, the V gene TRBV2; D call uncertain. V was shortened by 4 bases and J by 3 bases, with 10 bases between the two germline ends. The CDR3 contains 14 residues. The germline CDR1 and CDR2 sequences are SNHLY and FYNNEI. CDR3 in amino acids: CASSVDLNGNTIYF. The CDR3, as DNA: TGTGCCAGCAGTGTCGACTTAAATGGAAACACCATATATTTT.

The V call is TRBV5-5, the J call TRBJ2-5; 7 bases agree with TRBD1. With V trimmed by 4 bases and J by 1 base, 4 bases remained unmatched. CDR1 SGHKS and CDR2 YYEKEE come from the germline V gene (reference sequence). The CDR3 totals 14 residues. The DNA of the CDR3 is TGTGCCAGCAGCCTGGGACAGCTCCAAGAGACCCAGTACTTC. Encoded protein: CASSLGQLQETQYF. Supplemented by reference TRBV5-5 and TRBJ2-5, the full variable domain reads DAGVTQSPTHLIKTRGQQVTLRCSPISGHKSVSWYQQVLGQGPQFIFQYYEKEERGRGNFPDRFSARQFPNYSSELNVNALLLGDSALYLCASSLGQLQETQYFGPGTRLLVL.

The CDR3 coding sequence is TGTGCCAGCAGCTATCACTCCGAAGCTTTCTTT. This codes for CASSYHSEAFF. The chain recombines TRBV12-3 or TRBV12-4 with TRBJ1-1; the D is unclear. This CDR3 contains 11 residues. The V gene lost 6 bases and the J gene lost 8 bases, with 10 bases spanning the gap.

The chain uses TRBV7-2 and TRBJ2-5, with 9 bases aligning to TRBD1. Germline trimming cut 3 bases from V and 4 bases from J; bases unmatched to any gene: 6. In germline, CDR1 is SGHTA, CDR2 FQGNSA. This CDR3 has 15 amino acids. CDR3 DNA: TGTGCCAGCAGCTTGGACAGGGGATGGGGAGAGACCCAGTACTTC. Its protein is CASSLDRGWGETQYF.

The CDR3 coding sequence is TGTGCCAGTAGTATTGCCGGGCCGTTGAACACTGAAGCTTTCTTT. It yields the protein CASSIAGPLNTEAFF. The chain uses TRBV19 and TRBJ1-1; D is undetermined. The CDR3 is 15 residues long. V was clipped by 3 bases and J by 0 bases, with 11 bases between them. Germline CDR1 is LNHDA and CDR2 is SQIVND (reference sequence).

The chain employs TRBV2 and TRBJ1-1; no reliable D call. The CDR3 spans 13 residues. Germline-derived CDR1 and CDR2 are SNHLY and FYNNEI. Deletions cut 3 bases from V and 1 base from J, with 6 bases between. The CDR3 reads CASSEGKNTEAFF. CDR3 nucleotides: TGTGCCAGCAGTGAGGGGAAGAACACTGAAGCTTTCTTT.

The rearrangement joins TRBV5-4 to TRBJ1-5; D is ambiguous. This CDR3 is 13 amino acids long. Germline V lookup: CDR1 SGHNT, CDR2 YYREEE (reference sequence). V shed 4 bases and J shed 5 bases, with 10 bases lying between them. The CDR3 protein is CASSPDGDQPQHF. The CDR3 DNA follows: TGTGCCAGCAGCCCCGATGGAGATCAGCCCCAGCATTTT.

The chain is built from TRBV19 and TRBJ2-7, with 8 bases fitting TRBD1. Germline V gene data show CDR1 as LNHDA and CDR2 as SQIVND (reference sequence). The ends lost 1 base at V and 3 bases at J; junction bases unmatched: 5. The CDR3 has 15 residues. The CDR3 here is CASSIGRGRIYEQYF. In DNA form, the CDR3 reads TGTGCCAGTAGTATAGGCAGGGGGCGTATCTACGAGCAGTACTTC.

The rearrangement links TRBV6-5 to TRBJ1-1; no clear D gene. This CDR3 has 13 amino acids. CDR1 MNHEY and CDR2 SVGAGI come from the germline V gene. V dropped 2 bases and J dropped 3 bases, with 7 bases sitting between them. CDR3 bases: TGTGCCAGCAGTTACAGGCTGGACACTGAAGCTTTCTTT. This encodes CASSYRLDTEAFF.

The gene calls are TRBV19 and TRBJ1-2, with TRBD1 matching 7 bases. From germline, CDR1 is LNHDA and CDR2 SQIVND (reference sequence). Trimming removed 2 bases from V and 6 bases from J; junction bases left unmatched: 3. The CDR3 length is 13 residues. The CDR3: CASSIPRGDGYTF. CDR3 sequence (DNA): TGTGCCAGTAGTATACCCAGGGGGGATGGCTACACCTTC.

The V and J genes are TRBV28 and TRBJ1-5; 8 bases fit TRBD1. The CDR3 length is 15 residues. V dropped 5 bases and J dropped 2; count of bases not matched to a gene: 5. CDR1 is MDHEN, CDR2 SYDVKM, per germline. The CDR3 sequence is CASSPDRGGNQPQHF. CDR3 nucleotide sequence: TGTGCCAGCAGTCCCGACAGGGGCGGCAATCAGCCCCAGCATTTT.

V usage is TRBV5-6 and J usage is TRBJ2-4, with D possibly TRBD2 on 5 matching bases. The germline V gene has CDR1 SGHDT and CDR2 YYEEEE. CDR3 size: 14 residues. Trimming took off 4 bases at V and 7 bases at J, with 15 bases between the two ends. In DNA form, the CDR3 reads TGTGCCAGCAGCCTAGAAACTAGAATGAACATTCAGTACTTC. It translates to CASSLETRMNIQYF.

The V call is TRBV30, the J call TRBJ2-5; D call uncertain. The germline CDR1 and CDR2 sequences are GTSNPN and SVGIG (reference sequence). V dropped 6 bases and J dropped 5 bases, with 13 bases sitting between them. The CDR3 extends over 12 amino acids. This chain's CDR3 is CACLRVGETQYF. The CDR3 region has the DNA TGTGCCTGTCTTCGTGTGGGGGAGACCCAGTACTTC.

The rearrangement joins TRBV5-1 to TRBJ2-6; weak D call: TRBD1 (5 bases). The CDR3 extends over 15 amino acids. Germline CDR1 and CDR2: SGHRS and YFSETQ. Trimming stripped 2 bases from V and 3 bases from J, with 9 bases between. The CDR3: CASSLQAVGANVLTF. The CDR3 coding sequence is TGCGCCAGCAGCTTACAGGCGGTTGGGGCCAACGTCCTGACTTTC.

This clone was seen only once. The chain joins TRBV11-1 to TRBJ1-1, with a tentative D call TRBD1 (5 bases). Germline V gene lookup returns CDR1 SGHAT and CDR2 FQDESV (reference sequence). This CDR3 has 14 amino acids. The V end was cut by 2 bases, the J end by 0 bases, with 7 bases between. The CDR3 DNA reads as TGTGCCAGCAGCTTACAGGGCCTGAACACTGAAGCTTTCTTT. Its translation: CASSLQGLNTEAFF.

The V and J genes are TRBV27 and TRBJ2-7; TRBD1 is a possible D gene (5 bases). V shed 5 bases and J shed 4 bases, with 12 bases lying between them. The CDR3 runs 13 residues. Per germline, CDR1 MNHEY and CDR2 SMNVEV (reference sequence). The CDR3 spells CASSPGHLYEQYF. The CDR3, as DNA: TGTGCCAGCAGTCCCGGACACCTATACGAGCAGTACTTC.

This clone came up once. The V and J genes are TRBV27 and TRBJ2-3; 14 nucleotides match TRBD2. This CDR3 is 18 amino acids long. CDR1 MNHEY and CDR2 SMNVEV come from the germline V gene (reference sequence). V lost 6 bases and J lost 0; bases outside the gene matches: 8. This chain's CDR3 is CASSPGLAGAQSTDTQYF. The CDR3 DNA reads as TGTGCCAGCAGCCCGGGACTAGCGGGGGCACAAAGCACAGATACGCAGTATTTT.

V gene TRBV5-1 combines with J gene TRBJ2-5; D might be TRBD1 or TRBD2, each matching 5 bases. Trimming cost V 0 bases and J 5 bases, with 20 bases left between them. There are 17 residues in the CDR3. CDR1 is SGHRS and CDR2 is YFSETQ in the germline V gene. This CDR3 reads CASSLGATRAREETQYF. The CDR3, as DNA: TGCGCCAGCAGCTTGGGGGCCACCAGGGCCAGGGAGGAGACCCAGTACTTC.

The CDR3: CASSPQGKGELFF. For the CDR3, the DNA is TGTGCCAGCAGTCCCCAGGGCAAAGGGGAGCTGTTTTTT. The chain recombines TRBV2 with TRBJ2-2, with a tentative D call TRBD1 (5 bases). V lost 5 bases to trimming and J lost 8 bases, with 12 bases between them. CDR3 size: 13 residues. The germline CDR1 and CDR2 sequences are SNHLY and FYNNEI.

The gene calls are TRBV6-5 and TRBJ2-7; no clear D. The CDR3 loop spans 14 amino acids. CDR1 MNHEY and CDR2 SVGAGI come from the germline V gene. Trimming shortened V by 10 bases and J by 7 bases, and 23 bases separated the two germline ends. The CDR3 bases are TGTGCCACCACCCGTCCGGGTCAGGTCCGGGAGCAGTACTTC. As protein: CATTRPGQVREQYF.

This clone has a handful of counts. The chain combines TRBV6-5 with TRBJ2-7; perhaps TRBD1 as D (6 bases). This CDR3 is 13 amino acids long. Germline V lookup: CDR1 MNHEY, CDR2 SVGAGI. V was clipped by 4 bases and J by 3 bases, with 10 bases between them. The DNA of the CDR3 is TGTGCCAGCAGTTTCGGGACAAGCTACGAGCAGTACTTC. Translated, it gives CASSFGTSYEQYF.

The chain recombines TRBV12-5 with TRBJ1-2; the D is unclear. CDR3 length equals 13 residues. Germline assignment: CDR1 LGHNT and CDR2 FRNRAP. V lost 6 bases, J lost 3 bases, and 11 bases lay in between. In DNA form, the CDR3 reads TGTGCTAGTGGACTAGACGCGCACTATGGCTACACCTTC. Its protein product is CASGLDAHYGYTF. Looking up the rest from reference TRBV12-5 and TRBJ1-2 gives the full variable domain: DARVTQTPRHKVTEMGQEVTMRCQPILGHNTVFWYRQTMMQGLELLAYFRNRAPLDDSGMPKDRFSAEMPDATLATLKIQPSEPRDSAVYFCASGLDAHYGYTFGSGTRLTVV.